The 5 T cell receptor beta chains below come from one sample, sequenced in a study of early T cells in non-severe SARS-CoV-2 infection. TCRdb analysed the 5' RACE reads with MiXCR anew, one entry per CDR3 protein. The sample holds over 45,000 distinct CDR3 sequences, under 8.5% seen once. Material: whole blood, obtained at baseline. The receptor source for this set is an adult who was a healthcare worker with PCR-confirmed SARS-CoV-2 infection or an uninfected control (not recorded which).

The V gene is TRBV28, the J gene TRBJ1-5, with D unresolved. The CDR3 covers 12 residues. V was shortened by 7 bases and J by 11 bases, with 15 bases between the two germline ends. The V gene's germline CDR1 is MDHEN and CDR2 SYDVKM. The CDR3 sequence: CASTSEDTAQHF. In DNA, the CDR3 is TGTGCCAGCACTTCTGAAGATACGGCCCAGCATTTT.

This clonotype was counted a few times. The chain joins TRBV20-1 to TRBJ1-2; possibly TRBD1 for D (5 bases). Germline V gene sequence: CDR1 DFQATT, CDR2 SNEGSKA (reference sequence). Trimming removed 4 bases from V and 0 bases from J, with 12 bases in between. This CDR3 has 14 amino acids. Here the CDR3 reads CSATPGIANYGYTF. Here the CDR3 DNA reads TGCAGTGCTACTCCAGGGATAGCTAACTATGGCTACACCTTC.

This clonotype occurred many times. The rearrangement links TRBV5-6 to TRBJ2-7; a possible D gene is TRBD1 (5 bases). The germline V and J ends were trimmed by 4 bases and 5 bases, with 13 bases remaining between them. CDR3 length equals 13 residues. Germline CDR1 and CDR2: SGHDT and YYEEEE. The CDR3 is CASSAWGSDEQYF. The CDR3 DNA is TGTGCCAGCAGCGCCTGGGGCAGCGACGAGCAGTACTTC.

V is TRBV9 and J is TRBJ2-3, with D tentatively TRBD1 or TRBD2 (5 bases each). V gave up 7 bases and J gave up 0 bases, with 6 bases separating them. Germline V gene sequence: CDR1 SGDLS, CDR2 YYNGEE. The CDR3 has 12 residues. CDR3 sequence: CASGGSTDTQYF. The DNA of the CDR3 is TGTGCCAGCGGGGGTAGCACAGATACGCAGTATTTT. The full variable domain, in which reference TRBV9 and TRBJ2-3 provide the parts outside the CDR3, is DSGVTQTPKHLITATGQRVTLRCSPRSGDLSVYWYQQSLDQGLQFLIQYYNGEERAKGNILERFSAQQFPDLHSELNLSSLELGDSALYFCASGGSTDTQYFGPGTRLTVL.

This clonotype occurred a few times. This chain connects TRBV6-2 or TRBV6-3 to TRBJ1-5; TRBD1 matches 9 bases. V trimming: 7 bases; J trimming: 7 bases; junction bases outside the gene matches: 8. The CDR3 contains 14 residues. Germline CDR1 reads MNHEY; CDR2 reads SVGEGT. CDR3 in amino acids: CASTGQGFNQPQHF. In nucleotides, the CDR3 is TGTGCCAGCACCGGACAGGGGTTCAACCAGCCCCAGCATTTT.